This T cell receptor (beta chain) was obtained from a study of immune evolution from preneoplasia to lung adenocarcinoma. CDR3 length: 15 amino acids. From germline, CDR1 is MNHEY and CDR2 SVGAGI. The V end lost 7 bases, the J end lost 5 bases, and 20 bases lay between the germline ends. Profiling relied on immunoSEQ multiplex PCR, and the TCRdb table lists in-frame clones only, not all of them. The repertoire holds about 41,000 clones, with approximately 80% as singletons. The clonotype was recovered from a person between 60 and 69 years old with lung adenocarcinoma. The rearrangement joins TRBV6-5 to TRBJ1-1; no clear D gene. The material sequenced was FFPE invasive lung adenocarcinoma tissue. The CDR3 spells CASNIRGIWETEAFF. The CDR3 DNA reads as TGTGCCAGCAACATCAGAGGGATTTGGGAAACTGAAGCTTTCTTT.